The 7 T cell receptor beta chains reported below all come from one sample, sequenced in a study of cytomegalovirus exposure and HLA in healthy donors. Researchers ran the PCR with 60 Vbeta and 13 Jbeta primers. The method was immunoSEQ multiplex PCR; TCRdb's version includes in-frame clones alone and lacks a portion of them. The sample lists about 94,000 clones, over 70% occurring once. Sample: PBMCs. Source of these receptors: a man in his thirties or forties in good health and CMV-seropositive.

The chain uses TRBV9 and TRBJ2-2; 8 nucleotides align to TRBD1. V lost 4 bases, J lost 4 bases, and 9 bases stayed unmatched. This CDR3 contains 16 residues. CDR1 and CDR2 (germline): SGDLS, YYNGEE. The CDR3 loop is CASSPRTGIFTGELFF. The CDR3 nucleotides read TGTGCCAGCAGCCCTAGGACAGGGATTTTCACCGGGGAGCTGTTTTTT. The full variable domain, rest sourced from reference TRBV9 and TRBJ2-2, is DSGVTQTPKHLITATGQRVTLRCSPRSGDLSVYWYQQSLDQGLQFLIQYYNGEERAKGNILERFSAQQFPDLHSELNLSSLELGDSALYFCASSPRTGIFTGELFFGEGSRLTVL.

The genes are TRBV6-1 and TRBJ2-5; D is undetermined. V lost 6 bases, J lost 0 bases, and 8 bases lay in between. CDR1 is MNHNS, CDR2 SASEGT, per germline. The CDR3 spans 13 residues. The chain's CDR3 is CASSRSYQETQYF. The DNA of the CDR3 is TGTGCCAGCAGCAGATCCTACCAAGAGACCCAGTACTTC.

V and J are TRBV28 and TRBJ2-4; 10 nucleotides match TRBD2. The CDR3 length is 13 residues. The J segment lost 7 bases and the V segment lost 9 bases, leaving 6 bases of the junction unmatched. CDR1 MDHEN and CDR2 SYDVKM come from the germline V gene. The CDR3 DNA reads as TGTGCCAGTTCAGCGGGAGGGCGTAACATTCAGTACTTC. This encodes CASSAGGRNIQYF.

CDR3 residues: CASRPFPGSYEQYF. The DNA for the CDR3 is TGCGCCAGCAGGCCCTTTCCGGGGTCCTACGAGCAGTACTTC. The chain couples TRBV10-2 to TRBJ2-7; D perhaps matches TRBD2 (5 bases). Deletions cut 6 bases from V and 1 base from J, with 13 bases between. This CDR3 has 14 amino acids. Germline V CDR1 and CDR2: WSHSY, SAAADI.

This chain links TRBV29-1 with TRBJ2-4, with 9 bases aligning to TRBD1. V lost 5 bases, J lost 0 bases, and 11 bases stayed unmatched. This CDR3 is 17 amino acids long. In germline, CDR1 is SQVTM, CDR2 ANQGSEA. The DNA of the CDR3 is TGCAGCGTTCACTCTACAGGGGGCACTTTAGCCAAAAACATTCAGTACTTC. Its protein is CSVHSTGGTLAKNIQYF.

The chain joins TRBV6-5 to TRBJ2-7, with 13 bases matching TRBD2. V shed 6 bases, J shed 1 base, and the junction held 3 bases outside the gene matches. This CDR3 comprises 15 residues. Germline V gene lookup returns CDR1 MNHEY and CDR2 SVGAGI. The CDR3 DNA sequence: TGTGCCAGCAGAACTAGCGGGAGGGGATCCTACGAGCAGTACTTC. This gives the protein CASRTSGRGSYEQYF.

The chain has TRBV6-5 and TRBJ2-3; tentative D call: TRBD2 (6 bases). The CDR3 loop spans 15 amino acids. The germline CDR1 and CDR2 sequences are MNHEY and SVGAGI. Trimming pared 3 bases from V and 1 base from J, leaving 11 bases between. Written as DNA, the CDR3 is TGTGCCAGCAGTTATCGGGAGCCACGCACAGATACGCAGTATTTT. It codes for CASSYREPRTDTQYF.